A selection of T cell receptor beta chains follows, all from one sample in a study of tissue T cells after allogeneic stem cell transplantation. Here immunoSEQ multiplex PCR was the method, and the copy in TCRdb shows in-frame clones only, minus some. The data show about 42,000 clones, with roughly 92% seen just once and approximately 3.9% held by the top ten. The specimen comprised blood, sampled before transplantation. Source of these receptors: a woman aged 40-69 years who later had graft-versus-host disease after an allogeneic stem cell transplant. CDR3s include the opening cysteine and the closing phenylalanine or tryptophan. Fields, in order: V gene, D gene, clone size, J gene, CDR3 protein, CDR3 DNA. A D gene is named only where the DNA matches it firmly. The listing skips clone size in some rows; elsewhere it reads once, few, many or a size class.

TRBV2,.,.,TRBJ2-3,CASSVRTGNTDTQYF,TGTGCCAGCAGTGTCCGTACGGGGAACACAGATACGCAGTATTTT
TRBV5-6,.,.,TRBJ2-7,CASSFLPGFSEQYF,TGTGCCAGCAGCTTTCTTCCGGGTTTTAGCGAGCAGTACTTC
TRBV7-2,.,.,TRBJ1-2,CASSPDSHYGYTF,TGTGCCAGCAGCCCGGACAGCCACTATGGCTACACCTTC
TRBV7-9,TRBD2,.,TRBJ2-1,CASSLGTSGSDEQFF,TGTGCCAGCAGCTTAGGAACTAGCGGGTCGGATGAGCAGTTCTTC
TRBV6-5,.,.,TRBJ2-7,CASSRGHEQYF,TGTGCCAGCAGTAGAGGCCACGAGCAGTACTTC
TRBV6-5,.,.,TRBJ2-4,CASSYSMYANIQYF,TGTGCCAGCAGTTACTCGATGTACGCGAACATTCAGTACTTC
TRBV19,TRBD2,.,TRBJ2-3,CASSIAVGLAVTDTQYF,TGTGCCAGTAGTATAGCCGTCGGACTAGCGGTTACAGATACGCAGTATTTT
TRBV11-2,.,.,TRBJ2-6,CASSLRPPDLSGANVLTF,TGTGCCAGCAGCTTAAGGCCTCCGGATCTAAGCGGGGCCAACGTCCTGACTTTC
TRBV28,TRBD1,.,TRBJ1-5,CASSSYPGTGSLSNQPQHF,TGTGCCAGCAGTTCTTACCCCGGGACAGGGTCTCTGAGCAATCAGCCCCAGCATTTT
TRBV5-1,.,.,TRBJ1-1,CASSLAAVNTEAFF,TGCGCCAGCAGCTTGGCAGCGGTGAACACTGAAGCTTTCTTT
TRBV5-1,TRBD2,.,TRBJ2-3,CASSLSGGTDTQYF,TGCGCCAGCAGCTTGAGCGGGGGCACAGATACGCAGTATTTT
TRBV11-2,.,.,TRBJ2-7,CASSGLDEQYF,TGTGCCAGCAGCGGATTGGACGAGCAGTACTTC
TRBV5-1,.,.,TRBJ2-3,CASSGGASTDTQYF,TGCGCCAGCAGCGGCGGAGCCAGCACAGATACGCAGTATTTT
TRBV3-1/TRBV3-2,.,.,TRBJ1-2,CASSRERSGALLGYTF,TGTGCCAGCAGCCGTGAGAGATCCGGGGCTCTCTTAGGTTACACCTTC
TRBV6-2/TRBV6-3,.,.,TRBJ1-2,CASSSDRRLSHYGYTF,TGTGCCAGCAGTTCGGACAGACGTCTTTCTCACTATGGCTACACCTTC
TRBV7-8,.,.,TRBJ2-5,CASSPRPRGEETQYF,TGTGCCAGCAGCCCCCGGCCTCGAGGAGAGGAGACCCAGTACTTC
TRBV30,TRBD1,.,TRBJ2-7,CAWNTPGQDLNYEQYF,TGTGCCTGGAACACCCCAGGACAGGACCTGAACTACGAGCAGTACTTC
TRBV6-4,.,.,TRBJ2-2,CASSGAGSTNTGELFF,TGTGCCAGCAGTGGCGCTGGAAGTACGAACACCGGGGAGCTGTTTTTT
TRBV3-1/TRBV3-2,TRBD2,.,TRBJ2-1,CASSAGTSGHYNEQFF,TGTGCCAGCAGCGCAGGGACTAGCGGGCATTACAATGAGCAGTTCTTC
TRBV6-2/TRBV6-3,.,.,TRBJ2-1,CASSQSSYSYNEQFF,TGTGCCAGCAGTCAATCTAGTTACTCCTACAATGAGCAGTTCTTC
TRBV5-1,TRBD1,.,TRBJ2-7,CASSTGQGYEQYF,TGCGCCAGCAGCACGGGACAGGGCTACGAGCAGTACTTC
TRBV18,.,once,TRBJ2-2,CASSLRVLDTGELFF,TGTGCCAGCTCACTACGGGTATTAGACACCGGGGAGCTGTTTTTT
TRBV11-2,TRBD2,.,TRBJ2-2,CASSLGGLAGSTGELFF,TGTGCCAGCAGCTTAGGGGGACTAGCGGGGAGCACCGGGGAGCTGTTTTTT